This entry lists 15 T cell receptor beta chains sequenced from one sample in a study of cytomegalovirus exposure and HLA in healthy donors. Method: immunoSEQ multiplex PCR; TCRdb's copy keeps in-frame clones and lacks some. The sample yields 100,000 to 150,000 clones, around 85% seen once. The source material was PBMCs. These receptors all come from a man aged 18 to 35 in good health and CMV-seropositive.

The rearrangement uses TRBV7-2 and TRBJ1-3; no firm D call. The germline V gene encodes CDR1 SGHTA and CDR2 FQGNSA. CDR3 size: 16 residues. Trimming shortened V by 5 bases and J by 0 bases, and 14 bases separated the two germline ends. CDR3 in DNA: TGTGCCAGCAGCCTAACTTATGGCGGCTCTGGAAACACCATATATTTT. This codes for CASSLTYGGSGNTIYF.

The CDR3 DNA reads TGTGCCAGCAGTTCCCGGGCTGAAGCTTTCTTT. It specifies CASSSRAEAFF. V usage is TRBV28 and J usage is TRBJ1-1; D is unclear. This CDR3 is built from 11 residues. CDR1 MDHEN and CDR2 SYDVKM come from the germline V gene. The V end lost 4 bases, the J end lost 6 bases, and 6 bases lay between the germline ends.

The CDR3 DNA reads TGTGCCAGCAGCCGTATTGAGCGGGAGAGAGGCGGTACGCAGTATTTT. Its translation: CASSRIERERGGTQYF. The chain uses TRBV5-4 and TRBJ2-3; 8 bases are a match to TRBD2. The CDR3 is 16 residues long. Per the germline V gene, CDR1 is SGHNT and CDR2 is YYREEE (reference sequence). The junction had 15 bases not matched to a gene; V was cut back by 4 bases and J by 8 bases. Drawing the rest from reference TRBV5-4 and TRBJ2-3, the complete variable domain is ETGVTQSPTHLIKTRGQQVTLRCSSQSGHNTVSWYQQALGQGPQFIFQYYREEENGRGNFPPRFSGLQFPNYSSELNVNALELDDSALYLCASSRIERERGGTQYFGPGTRLTVL.

The chain uses TRBV28 and TRBJ1-1; TRBD1 matches at 9 bases. The CDR3 length is 15 residues. J gave up 5 bases and V 6 bases, and 10 bases lay outside the gene matches. Germline V lookup: CDR1 MDHEN, CDR2 SYDVKM. The CDR3, as DNA: TGTGCCAGCAGGCGACGGGACAGGGTGTATACTGAAGCTTTCTTT. This translates into CASRRRDRVYTEAFF.

The genes are TRBV9 and TRBJ1-1, with D possibly TRBD1 on 6 matching bases. V was trimmed by 4 bases and J by 0 bases, leaving 16 bases between them. The CDR3 loop spans 16 amino acids. Germline V lookup: CDR1 SGDLS, CDR2 YYNGEE. Here the CDR3 DNA reads TGTGCCAGCAGCACCGCAGGGGCCCATTTGAACACTGAAGCTTTCTTT. Protein product: CASSTAGAHLNTEAFF.

The chain has TRBV11-2 and TRBJ2-2; 7 bases match TRBD1. Germline CDR1 reads SGHAT; CDR2 reads FQNNGV. The CDR3 is made up of 15 amino acids. Trimming took 3 bases from V and 4 from J; bases not matched to a gene: 5. Here the CDR3 DNA reads TGTGCCAGCAGCTTGGGACAGATCTCCACCGGGGAGCTGTTTTTT. The encoded protein is CASSLGQISTGELFF.

The chain is built from TRBV19 and TRBJ1-5, with D unclear. This CDR3 has 15 amino acids. Germline loops: CDR1 LNHDA, CDR2 SQIVND (reference sequence). Trimming took off 6 bases at V and 0 bases at J, with 12 bases between the two ends. CDR3 coding DNA: TGTGCCAGTAGCGGACTGCGATATAGCAATCAGCCCCAGCATTTT. This encodes CASSGLRYSNQPQHF.

J is TRBJ1-1 and V is TRBV7-6; D gene uncertain. The CDR3 is 15 amino acids. Germline CDR1 is SGHVS and CDR2 is FNYEAQ. With 0 bases removed from V and 1 base from J, the gap between germline ends came to 9 bases. The CDR3 nucleotides are TGTGCCAGCAGCTTAGCTCCGGGAGAGAACACTGAAGCTTTCTTT. Translating gives CASSLAPGENTEAFF.

The V gene is TRBV11-2, the J gene TRBJ2-7; TRBD2 is a possible D gene (5 bases). The CDR3 has 15 amino acids. The V and J ends lost 4 bases and 6 bases respectively, with 19 bases between them. Germline-derived CDR1 and CDR2 are SGHAT and FQNNGV. CDR3 in amino acids: CASSSLTRAPFEQYF. CDR3 DNA: TGTGCCAGCAGCTCATTGACGAGGGCCCCCTTCGAGCAGTACTTC.

The chain links TRBV5-1 to TRBJ1-6; D is possibly TRBD1 (6 bases). The CDR3 runs to 14 residues. Per the germline V gene, CDR1 is SGHRS and CDR2 is YFSETQ. The germline V and J ends were trimmed by 0 bases and 8 bases, with 9 bases remaining between them. CDR3 in DNA: TGCGCCAGCAGCTTGGAGGGGGAATATTCACCCCTCCACTTT. This translates into CASSLEGEYSPLHF.

The rearrangement links TRBV5-4 to TRBJ2-1, with D perhaps TRBD2 (5 bases). Between the trimmed V and J ends, which lost 5 bases and 4 bases, there was a span of 10 bases. This CDR3 is 13 amino acids long. Germline CDR1 and CDR2: SGHNT and YYREEE (reference sequence). CDR3 in amino acids: CASRYPGYNEQFF. In nucleotides, the CDR3 is TGTGCCAGCAGATATCCGGGATACAATGAGCAGTTCTTC.

This sequence joins TRBV27 and TRBJ2-1; maybe TRBD1 (7 bases). Germline CDR1 reads MNHEY; CDR2 reads SMNVEV (reference sequence). This CDR3 spans 14 amino acids. V was shortened by 8 bases and J by 8 bases, with 19 bases between the two germline ends. Here the CDR3 reads CASFRSQGGDEQFF. The CDR3, as DNA: TGTGCCAGCTTCCGATCGCAGGGGGGTGATGAGCAGTTCTTC.

The chain employs TRBV29-1 and TRBJ1-1; 8 nucleotides line up with TRBD1. Trimming took 4 bases from V and 3 from J; bases not matched to a gene: 4. CDR3 length: 13 residues. From germline, CDR1 is SQVTM and CDR2 ANQGSEA. The CDR3 loop is CSVARGLDTEAFF. The CDR3 DNA follows: TGCAGCGTTGCCAGGGGGCTCGACACTGAAGCTTTCTTT.

A word on this clone: Other DNA sequences within the sample encode an identical CDR3. The CDR3 reads CASSIQGNYGYTF. CDR3 nucleotides: TGTGCCAGTAGCATTCAGGGTAACTATGGCTACACCTTC. This rearrangement joins TRBV19 to TRBJ1-2; weak D call: TRBD1 (5 bases). The CDR3 has 13 residues. Germline V gene lookup returns CDR1 LNHDA and CDR2 SQIVND (reference sequence). V lost 6 bases to trimming and J lost 1 base, with 9 bases between them.

The rearrangement joins TRBV28 to TRBJ2-1; 10 positions agree with TRBD2. This CDR3 has 15 residues. Germline V lookup: CDR1 MDHEN, CDR2 SYDVKM. The V and J ends lost 10 bases and 9 bases, in that order; junction bases with no gene match: 15. CDR3 loop: CATLRSSGGAPEQFF. The DNA of the CDR3 is TGTGCCACCTTACGGTCCAGCGGGGGGGCCCCTGAGCAGTTCTTC.